This is a list of T cell receptor beta chains from one sample in a study of blood T cell repertoires in COVID-19. The assay was immunoSEQ multiplex PCR, and TCRdb's table has in-frame clones only and misses some. This sample has 400,000 to 550,000 clones, with 87% found just once. What was sequenced was PBMCs or T cells enriched from blood (not recorded which). The receptors here all came from a young woman with acute COVID-19. Each CDR3 is given with its conserved first and last residue. Rows may omit the clone size; those that give it use once, few, many or a size class.

len	v_gene	j_gene	abundance	CDR3aa
15	TRBV9	TRBJ1-1	NA	CASSPSDGVNTEAFF
15	TRBV28	TRBJ1-5	few	CASSPLAVQNQPQHF
17	TRBV4-1	TRBJ1-5	NA	CASSQDLRPGGYQPQHF
18	TRBV5-1	TRBJ1-1	NA	CASSLDLWDRGSHTEAFF
15	TRBV11-3	TRBJ2-1	NA	CASSLATSGVGEQFF
17	TRBV10-2	TRBJ2-1	once	CASSKPIKAEPYNEQFF
14	TRBV2	TRBJ2-3	NA	CASSVAGATDTQYF
16	TRBV4-3	TRBJ1-1	once	CASSQDGQDTNTEAFF
16	TRBV28	TRBJ1-1	once	CASSLATQGWDTEAFF
14	TRBV6-5	TRBJ1-1	NA	CASSYQGERYEAFF
14	TRBV10-3	TRBJ1-1	NA	CAISVAQMNTEAFF
16	TRBV5-1	TRBJ2-2	NA	CASSPRTVPNTGELFF
16	TRBV11-2	TRBJ2-7	NA	CASSLDGQGIPYEQYF
14	TRBV7-9	TRBJ2-7	NA	CASSLAVRTYEQYF
12	TRBV2	TRBJ2-1	NA	CAIAGGGGEQFF
14	TRBV7-2	TRBJ2-7	NA	CASSSRDSSREQYF
11	TRBV7-2	TRBJ2-7	NA	CASSYTYEQYF
17	TRBV7-6	TRBJ1-5	NA	CASSLGPGSYGNQPQHF
19	TRBV7-2	TRBJ2-3	NA	CASSRRMKLAGDPTDTQYF
14	TRBV18	TRBJ1-6	few	CASSETGAESPLHF
13	TRBV11-2	TRBJ2-2	NA	CASSLIHTGELFF
15	TRBV7-9	TRBJ2-1	NA	CASSLGGGPYNEQFF
12	TRBV29-1	TRBJ2-7	NA	CSVEDIAGGQYF
17	TRBV7-9	TRBJ2-1	NA	CASSSKGGLGPYNEQFF
16	TRBV7-9	TRBJ2-7	NA	CASSHGTSGSSYEQYF
13	TRBV19	TRBJ1-5	NA	CASRASSNQPQHF
14	TRBV28	TRBJ1-1	NA	CASSLIQGSTEAFF
14	TRBV9	TRBJ1-1	NA	CASSVRQVGTEAFF
14	TRBV5-4	TRBJ2-7	NA	CASSARDSTYEQYF
14	TRBV2	TRBJ1-5	NA	CASSDWTSNQPQHF
15	TRBV3-1/TRBV3-2	TRBJ1-2	NA	CASSQVTVQGDGYTF
16	TRBV5-1	TRBJ1-4	NA	CASSGGTGRTNEKLFF
15	TRBV7-2	TRBJ1-1	NA	CASSYAGQGNTEAFF
13	TRBV19	TRBJ1-6	NA	CASTLPYNSPLHF
13	TRBV6-2/TRBV6-3	TRBJ2-7	NA	CASSYQTENEQYF
13	TRBV5-1	TRBJ1-6	NA	CASSFGRDSPLHF
16	TRBV5-1	TRBJ2-1	NA	CASSLVGSRSYNEQFF
16	TRBV3-1/TRBV3-2	TRBJ2-1	NA	CASEKRRGGSYNEQFF
15	TRBV13	TRBJ2-1	few	CASSWTSGNYNEQFF
12	TRBV7-2	TRBJ2-7	NA	CASSGGMYEQYF
15	TRBV6-5	TRBJ2-7	NA	CASSIASSGPYEQYF
13	TRBV28	TRBJ1-2	NA	CASSSRTGVGYTF
14	TRBV2	TRBJ1-6	NA	CARGGQGINSPLHF
15	TRBV10-2	TRBJ2-7	NA	CASSGGRAKKDEQYF
12	TRBV11-2	TRBJ2-7	NA	CAGGEGGHEQYF
15	TRBV11-2	TRBJ2-7	NA	CASSLGGRPGDEQYF
13	TRBV5-5	TRBJ1-1	NA	CASSHSREDGDFF
15	TRBV28	TRBJ1-4	NA	CASSRPAARLEKLFF
17	TRBV6-2/TRBV6-3	TRBJ1-5	NA	CASSQGTGLYSNQPQHF
15	TRBV5-8	TRBJ2-7	NA	CASSLVDRGGYEQYF
11	TRBV12-3/TRBV12-4	TRBJ1-1	NA	CASTWNTEAFF
10	TRBV25-1	TRBJ2-7	NA	CASGAYEQYF
12	TRBV29-1	TRBJ2-1	NA	CSVVGRYNEQFF
16	TRBV6-5	TRBJ1-3	NA	CASSYSRGSSGNTIYF